This T cell receptor (beta chain) originates from a study of metastatic and nonmetastatic thyroid tumors. Turning to the study itself: Patients with malignant and benign thyroid disease provided blood and tumor or nodule tissue, whose repertoires were compared. Regarding the study as a whole: Malignant tumors reportedly showed significantly higher TCR beta diversity than benign nodules in both blood and tumor.

This clone has ten or more counts. The target antigen is unknown. Per the original data handling: The study's classifier, a distant-metastasis tool for papillary thyroid cancer, was built using CDR3 differences across clinicopathological groups. TCRdb re-called the PCR reads via MiXCR. The V and J calls come from TCRdb's annotation, not from the publication. The table includes some 16,000 clones, roughly an eighth detected once. All patients reached thyroid surgery having received no treatment beforehand. V lost 10 bases, J lost 6 bases, and 14 bases stayed unmatched. This CDR3 spans 14 amino acids. Germline CDR1 is ENHRY and CDR2 is SYGVKD.

This TCR was recovered from a female donor with papillary thyroid cancer or a benign thyroid nodule (not recorded which). Some clones in this sample may be carry-over from other donors' samples. The material sequenced was tumor tissue. The genes are TRBV10-3 and TRBJ2-7; 8 positions match TRBD2. Here the CDR3 reads CATAEPGGGSEQYF. The CDR3 region has the DNA TGTGCCACCGCCGAGCCGGGGGGGGGAAGCGAGCAGTACTTC.